This T cell receptor (beta chain) was captured in a study of blood T cell repertoires in COVID-19. About the study: T cells, B-cell-depleted T cells, or PBMCs provided the cDNA or gDNA that served as material.

The CDR3 contains 12 residues. V was clipped by 5 bases and J by 8 bases, with 12 bases between them. CDR1 is SNHLY and CDR2 is FYNNEI in the germline V gene. Methods used by the authors: Estimates of nucleated cell counts were drawn from the amplification of reference gene primers. Sequenced by immunoSEQ multiplex PCR; TCRdb stores in-frame clones only, minus some. The V and J calls and clone size were taken over from that table, and D and trimming were inferred from the DNA. This table holds more than 250,000 clones, approximately 85% found once. This sequence was found in a human donor in a cohort sampled during active COVID-19. The chain is built from TRBV2 and TRBJ1-2; D perhaps matches TRBD1 (6 bases). Sequenced material: peripheral blood. The CDR3 region has the DNA TGTGCCAGCAGTCAGGACAGAGAGGGCTACACCTTC. It yields the protein CASSQDREGYTF.